Below, 7 T cell receptor beta chains from the same sample are listed, as sequenced in a study of molecular identifiers for immune sequencing clone quantification. TCRdb processed the PCR reads anew with MiXCR; each CDR3 protein has one entry. The table records about 60,000 distinct CDR3 sequences, around a sixth of them present only once. Source material: naive CD8+ T cells from blood, with Jurkat cell RNA spiked in. Subset reported: FACS-sorted CD8+CD4-CCR7+CD45RA+ naive T cells. All receptors come from a human donor in good health. Some libraries in this study had Jurkat cell RNA spiked in.

This clonotype was detected ten times or more. The chain links TRBV28 to TRBJ2-7; 8 bases align to TRBD2. The ends lost 5 bases at V and 4 bases at J; junction bases unmatched: 13. CDR1 MDHEN and CDR2 SYDVKM come from the germline V gene. The CDR3 totals 16 residues. CDR3: CASSRRRVSGTYEQYF. CDR3 DNA sequence: TGTGCCAGCAGTCGCAGGCGGGTTAGCGGGACGTACGAGCAGTACTTC.

This clonotype was observed at least ten times. This chain uses TRBV7-9 with TRBJ2-1, with D hard to call. Trimming took off 6 bases at V and 7 bases at J, with 19 bases between the two ends. Germline loops: CDR1 SEHNR, CDR2 FQNEAQ (reference sequence). This CDR3 region has 15 residues. The CDR3 nucleotides are TGTGCCAGCAGACCTGCGGAAGTCCTAAGAAATGAGCAGTTCTTC. Translating it yields CASRPAEVLRNEQFF.

This clonotype was recorded many times. This chain uses TRBV7-6 with TRBJ2-2; 7 bases fit TRBD1. This CDR3 region has 17 residues. Germline V gene lookup returns CDR1 SGHVS and CDR2 FNYEAQ. V was clipped by 2 bases and J by 5 bases; unmatched bases: 11. DNA of the CDR3: TGTGCCAGCAGCTTATGGTTTGAGGGGGCAGGTACCGGGGAGCTGTTTTTT. Translated: CASSLWFEGAGTGELFF.

As to this clonotype: A read error is possible here, since a much larger clone lies one base away. The chain uses TRBV19 and TRBJ1-5; TRBD1 is a possible D gene (5 bases). Trimming cost V 5 bases and J 6 bases, with 17 bases left between them. CDR1 LNHDA and CDR2 SQIVND come from the germline V gene (reference sequence). CDR3 size: 15 residues. The CDR3 DNA is TGTGCCAGTAGTTGGATTGGCAGGGCCGGTCAGCCCCAGCATTTT. This encodes CASSWIGRAGQPQHF.

This clonotype was picked up many times. The genes are TRBV20-1 and TRBJ1-2, with a possible D match to TRBD1 (5 bases). Germline V gene lookup returns CDR1 DFQATT and CDR2 SNEGSKA (reference sequence). V shed 0 bases and J shed 2 bases, with 16 bases lying between them. The CDR3 is 16 amino acids. The DNA of the CDR3 is TGCAGTGCTAGAGACCGCTTTGGGGCGCGAAACTATGGCTACACCTTC. Protein product: CSARDRFGARNYGYTF.

This clonotype appeared many times. V is TRBV28 and J is TRBJ1-1, with 7 nucleotides matching TRBD1. Germline trimming cut 6 bases from V and 3 bases from J; bases unmatched to any gene: 10. There are 15 residues in the CDR3. Germline V gene sequence: CDR1 MDHEN, CDR2 SYDVKM. CDR3 sequence reads: CASRPTSGGYTEAFF. CDR3 in DNA: TGTGCCAGCAGGCCAACTTCAGGGGGGTACACTGAAGCTTTCTTT.

This clonotype was seen at least ten times. The chain employs TRBV27 and TRBJ2-1; D gene uncertain. Germline loops: CDR1 MNHEY, CDR2 SMNVEV (reference sequence). The length of the CDR3 is 15 residues. V lost 0 bases, J lost 0 bases, and 6 bases lay in between. The CDR3 DNA sequence: TGTGCCAGCAGTTTATCTCGGACCTCCTACAATGAGCAGTTCTTC. Its translation: CASSLSRTSYNEQFF.